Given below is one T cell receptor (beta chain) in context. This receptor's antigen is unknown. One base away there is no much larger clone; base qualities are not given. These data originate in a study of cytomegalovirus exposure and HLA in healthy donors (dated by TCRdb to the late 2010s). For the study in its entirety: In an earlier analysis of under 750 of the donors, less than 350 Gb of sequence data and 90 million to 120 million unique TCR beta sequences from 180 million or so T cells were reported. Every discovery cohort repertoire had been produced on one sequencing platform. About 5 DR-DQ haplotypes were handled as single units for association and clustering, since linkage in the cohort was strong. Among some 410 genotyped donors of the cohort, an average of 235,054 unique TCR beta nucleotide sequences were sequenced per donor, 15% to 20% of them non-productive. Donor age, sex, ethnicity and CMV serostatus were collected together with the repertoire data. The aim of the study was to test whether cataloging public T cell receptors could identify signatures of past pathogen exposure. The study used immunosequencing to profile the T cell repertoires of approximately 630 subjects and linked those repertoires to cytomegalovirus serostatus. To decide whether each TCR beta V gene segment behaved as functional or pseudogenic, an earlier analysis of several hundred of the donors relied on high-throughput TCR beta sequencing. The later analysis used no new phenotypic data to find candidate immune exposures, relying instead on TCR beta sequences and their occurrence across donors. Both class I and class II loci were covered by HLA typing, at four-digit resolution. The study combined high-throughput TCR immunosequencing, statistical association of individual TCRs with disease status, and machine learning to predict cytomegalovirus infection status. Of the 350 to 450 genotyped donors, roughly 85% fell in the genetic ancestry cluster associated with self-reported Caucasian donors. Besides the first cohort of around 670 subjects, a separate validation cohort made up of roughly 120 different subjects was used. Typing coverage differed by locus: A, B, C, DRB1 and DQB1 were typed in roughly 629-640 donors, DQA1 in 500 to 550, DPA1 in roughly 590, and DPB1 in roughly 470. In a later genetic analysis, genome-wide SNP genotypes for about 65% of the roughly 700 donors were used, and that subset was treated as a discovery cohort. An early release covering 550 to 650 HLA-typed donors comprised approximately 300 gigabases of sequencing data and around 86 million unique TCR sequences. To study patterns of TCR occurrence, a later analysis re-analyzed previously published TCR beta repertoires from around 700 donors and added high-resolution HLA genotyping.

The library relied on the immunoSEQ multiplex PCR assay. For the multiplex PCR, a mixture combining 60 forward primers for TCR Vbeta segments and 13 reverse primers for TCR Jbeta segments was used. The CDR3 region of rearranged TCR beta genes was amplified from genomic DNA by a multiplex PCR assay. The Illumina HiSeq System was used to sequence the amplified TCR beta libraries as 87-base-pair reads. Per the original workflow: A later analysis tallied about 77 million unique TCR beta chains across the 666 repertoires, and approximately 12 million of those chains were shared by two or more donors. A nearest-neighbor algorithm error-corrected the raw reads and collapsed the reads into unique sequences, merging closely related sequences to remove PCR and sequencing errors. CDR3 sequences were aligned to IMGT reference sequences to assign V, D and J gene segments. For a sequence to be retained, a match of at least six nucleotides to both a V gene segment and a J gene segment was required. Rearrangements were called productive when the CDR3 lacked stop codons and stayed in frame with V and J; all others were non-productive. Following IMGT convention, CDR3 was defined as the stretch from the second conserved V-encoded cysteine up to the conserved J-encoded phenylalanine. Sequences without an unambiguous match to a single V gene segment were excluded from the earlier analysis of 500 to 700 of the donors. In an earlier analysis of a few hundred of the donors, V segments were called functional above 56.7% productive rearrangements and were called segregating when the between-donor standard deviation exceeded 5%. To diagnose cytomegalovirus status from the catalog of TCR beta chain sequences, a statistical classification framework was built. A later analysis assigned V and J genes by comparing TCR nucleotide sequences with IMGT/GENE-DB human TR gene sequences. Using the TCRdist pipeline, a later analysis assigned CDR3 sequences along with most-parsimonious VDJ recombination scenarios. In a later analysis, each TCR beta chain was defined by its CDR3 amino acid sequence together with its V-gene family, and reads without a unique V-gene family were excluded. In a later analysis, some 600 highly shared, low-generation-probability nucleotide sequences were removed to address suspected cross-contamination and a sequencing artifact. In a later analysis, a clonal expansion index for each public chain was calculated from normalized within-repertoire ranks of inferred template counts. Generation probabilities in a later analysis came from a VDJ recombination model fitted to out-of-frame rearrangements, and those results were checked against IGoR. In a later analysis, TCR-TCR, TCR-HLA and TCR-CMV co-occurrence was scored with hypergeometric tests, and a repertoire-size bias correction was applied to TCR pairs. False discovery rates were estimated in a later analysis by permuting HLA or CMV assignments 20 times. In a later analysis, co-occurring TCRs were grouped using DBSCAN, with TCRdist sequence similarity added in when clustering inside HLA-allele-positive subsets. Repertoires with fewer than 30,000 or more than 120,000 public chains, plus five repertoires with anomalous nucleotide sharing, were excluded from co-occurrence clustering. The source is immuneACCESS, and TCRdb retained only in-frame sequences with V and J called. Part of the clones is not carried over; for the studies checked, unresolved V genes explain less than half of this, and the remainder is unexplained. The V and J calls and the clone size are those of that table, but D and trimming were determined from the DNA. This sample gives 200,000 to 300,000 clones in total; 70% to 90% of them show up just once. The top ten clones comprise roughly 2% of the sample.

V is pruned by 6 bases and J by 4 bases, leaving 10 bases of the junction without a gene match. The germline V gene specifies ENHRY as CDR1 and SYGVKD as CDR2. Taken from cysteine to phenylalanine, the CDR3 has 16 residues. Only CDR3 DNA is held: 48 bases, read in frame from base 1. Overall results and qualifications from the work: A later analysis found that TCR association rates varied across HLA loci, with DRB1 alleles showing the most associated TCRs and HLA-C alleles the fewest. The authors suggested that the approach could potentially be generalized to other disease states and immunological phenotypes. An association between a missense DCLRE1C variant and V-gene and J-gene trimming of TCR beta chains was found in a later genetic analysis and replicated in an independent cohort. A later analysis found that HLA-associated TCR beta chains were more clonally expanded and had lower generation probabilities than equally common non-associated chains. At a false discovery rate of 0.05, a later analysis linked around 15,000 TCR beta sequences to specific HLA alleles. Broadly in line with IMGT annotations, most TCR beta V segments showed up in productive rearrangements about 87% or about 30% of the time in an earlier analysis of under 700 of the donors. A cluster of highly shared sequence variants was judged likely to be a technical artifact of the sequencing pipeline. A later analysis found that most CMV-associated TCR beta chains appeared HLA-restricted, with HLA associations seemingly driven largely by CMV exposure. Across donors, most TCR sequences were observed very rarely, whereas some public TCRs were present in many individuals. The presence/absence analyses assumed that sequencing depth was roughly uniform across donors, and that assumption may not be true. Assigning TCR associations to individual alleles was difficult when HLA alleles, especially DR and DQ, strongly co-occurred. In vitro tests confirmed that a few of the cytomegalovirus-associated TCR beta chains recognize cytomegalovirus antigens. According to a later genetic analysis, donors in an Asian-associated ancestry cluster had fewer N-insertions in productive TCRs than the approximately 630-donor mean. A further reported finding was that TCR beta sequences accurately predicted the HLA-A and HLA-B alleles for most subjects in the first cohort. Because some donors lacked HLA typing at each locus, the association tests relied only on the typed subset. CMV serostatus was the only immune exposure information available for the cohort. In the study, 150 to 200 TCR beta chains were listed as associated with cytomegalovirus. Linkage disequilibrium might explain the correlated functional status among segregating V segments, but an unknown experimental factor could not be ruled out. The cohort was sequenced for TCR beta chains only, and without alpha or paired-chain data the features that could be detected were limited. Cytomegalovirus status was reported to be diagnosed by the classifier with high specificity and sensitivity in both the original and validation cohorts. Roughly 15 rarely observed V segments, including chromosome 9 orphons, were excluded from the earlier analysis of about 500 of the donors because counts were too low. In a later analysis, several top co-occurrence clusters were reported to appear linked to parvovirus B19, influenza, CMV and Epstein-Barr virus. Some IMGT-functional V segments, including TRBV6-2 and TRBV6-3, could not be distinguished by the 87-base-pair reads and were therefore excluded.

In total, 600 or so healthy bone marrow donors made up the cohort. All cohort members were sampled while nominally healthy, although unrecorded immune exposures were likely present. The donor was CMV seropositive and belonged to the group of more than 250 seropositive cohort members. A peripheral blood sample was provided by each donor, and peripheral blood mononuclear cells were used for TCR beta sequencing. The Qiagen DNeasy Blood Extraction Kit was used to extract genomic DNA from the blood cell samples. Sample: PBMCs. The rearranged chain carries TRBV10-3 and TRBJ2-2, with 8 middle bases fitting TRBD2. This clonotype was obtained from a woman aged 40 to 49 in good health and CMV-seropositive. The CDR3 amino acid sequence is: CAIRGSGSGVTGELFF. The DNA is TGTGCCATCAGAGGGAGCGGGAGCGGCGTCACCGGGGAGCTGTTTTTT.